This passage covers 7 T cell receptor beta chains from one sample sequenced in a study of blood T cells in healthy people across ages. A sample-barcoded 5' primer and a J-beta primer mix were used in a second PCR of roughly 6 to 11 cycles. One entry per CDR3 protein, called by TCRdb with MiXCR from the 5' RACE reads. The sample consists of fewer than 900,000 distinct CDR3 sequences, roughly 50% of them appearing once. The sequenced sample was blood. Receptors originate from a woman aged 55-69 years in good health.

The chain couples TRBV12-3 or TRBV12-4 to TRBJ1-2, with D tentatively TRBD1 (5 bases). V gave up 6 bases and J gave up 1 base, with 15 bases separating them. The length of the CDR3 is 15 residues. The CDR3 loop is CASSPGPGLNYGYTF. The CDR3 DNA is TGTGCCAGCAGCCCGGGACCGGGACTTAACTATGGCTACACCTTC.

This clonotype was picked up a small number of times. CDR3: CSARDQGGSTDTQYF. The CDR3 DNA is TGCAGTGCTAGAGATCAGGGCGGGAGCACAGATACGCAGTATTTT. J is TRBJ2-3 and V is TRBV20-1, with D tentatively TRBD1 or TRBD2 (5 bases each). V was pared by 0 bases and J by 0 bases, with 10 bases between. Looked up from germline, CDR1 is DFQATT and CDR2 is SNEGSKA (reference sequence). The CDR3 totals 15 residues.

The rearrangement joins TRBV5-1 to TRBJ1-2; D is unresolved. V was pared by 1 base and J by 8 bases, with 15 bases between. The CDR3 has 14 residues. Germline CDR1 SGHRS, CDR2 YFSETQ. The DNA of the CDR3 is TGCGCCAGCAGCTTGAACTTCGGCGAGGAGGGCTACACCTTC. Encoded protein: CASSLNFGEEGYTF.

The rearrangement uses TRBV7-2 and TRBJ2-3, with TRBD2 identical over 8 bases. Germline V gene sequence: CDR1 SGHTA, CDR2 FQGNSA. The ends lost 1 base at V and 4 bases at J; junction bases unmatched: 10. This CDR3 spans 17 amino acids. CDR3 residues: CASSLVPAGAGPDTQYF. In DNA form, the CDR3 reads TGTGCCAGCAGCTTAGTGCCAGCGGGAGCGGGCCCAGATACGCAGTATTTT.

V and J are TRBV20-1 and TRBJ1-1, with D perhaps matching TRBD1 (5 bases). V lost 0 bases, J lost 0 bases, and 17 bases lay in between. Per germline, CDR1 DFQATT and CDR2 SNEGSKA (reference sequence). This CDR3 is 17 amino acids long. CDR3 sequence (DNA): TGCAGTGCTAGAGATCTTCGGGGGGAAGGGTTGAACACTGAAGCTTTCTTT. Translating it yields CSARDLRGEGLNTEAFF.

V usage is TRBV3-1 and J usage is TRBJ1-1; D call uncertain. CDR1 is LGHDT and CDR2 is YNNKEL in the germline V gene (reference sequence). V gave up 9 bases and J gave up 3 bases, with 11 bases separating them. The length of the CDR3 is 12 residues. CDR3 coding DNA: TGTGCCAGTGCCCCAGGAGACACTGAAGCTTTCTTT. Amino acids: CASAPGDTEAFF.

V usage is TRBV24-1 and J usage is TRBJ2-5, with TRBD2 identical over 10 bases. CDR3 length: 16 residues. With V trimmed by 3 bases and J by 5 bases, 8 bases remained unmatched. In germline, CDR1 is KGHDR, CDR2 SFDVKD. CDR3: CATSDQASGSRETQYF. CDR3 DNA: TGTGCCACCAGTGATCAGGCTAGCGGGAGCCGGGAGACCCAGTACTTC.